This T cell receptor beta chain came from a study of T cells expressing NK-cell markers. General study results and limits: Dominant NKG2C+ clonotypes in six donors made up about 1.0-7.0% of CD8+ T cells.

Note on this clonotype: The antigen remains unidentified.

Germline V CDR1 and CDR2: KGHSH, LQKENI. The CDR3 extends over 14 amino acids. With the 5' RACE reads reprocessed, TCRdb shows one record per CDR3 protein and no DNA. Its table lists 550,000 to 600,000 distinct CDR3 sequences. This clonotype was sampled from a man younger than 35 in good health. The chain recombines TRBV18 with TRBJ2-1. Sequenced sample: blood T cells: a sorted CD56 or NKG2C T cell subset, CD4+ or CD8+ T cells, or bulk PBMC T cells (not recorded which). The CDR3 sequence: CASSRSAGVDEQFF.